This T cell receptor (beta chain) was profiled in a study of CD8+CD57+ T cells in acquired aplastic anemia. Study background: Isolated CD4+ and CD8+ cells, once sorted, yielded DNA averaging roughly 3.2 ug.

Genomic DNA provided the template from which TCR beta VDJ and CDR3 profiles were obtained. A single record per CDR3 protein comes from TCRdb applying MiXCR to the reads. The data hold 150,000 to 200,000 distinct CDR3 sequences, with less than 60% observed a single time. The CDR3 has 16 residues. The V and J ends lost 4 bases and 5 bases, in that order; junction bases with no gene match: 10. From germline, CDR1 is SGHRS and CDR2 YFSETQ. The table lists this clonotype with a few counts. Patients who underwent sequencing had shown CD8+CD57+ cell expansion by flow cytometry. The sequence was collected from a human donor with aplastic anemia. The chain joins TRBV5-1 to TRBJ2-2; 8 bases align to TRBD2. The specimen was sorted CD4+, CD8+, or CD8+CD57+ T cells (not recorded which) from PBMCs. The CDR3 nucleotides are TGCGCCAGCAGCCTCCAAGGGGCGGGGGGAACCGGGGAGCTGTTTTTT. Translating it yields CASSLQGAGGTGELFF.